Below are 23 T cell receptor beta chains sequenced from a single sample in a study of control samples from healthy donors and cancer patients. Clones were sequenced by immunoSEQ multiplex PCR, and TCRdb holds only the in-frame ones, with some missing. Among around 150,000 clones, 88% were seen once, and the ten largest hold 1.7%. Input material: blood. The receptor source for this set is a man aged 18 to 30 in good health.

CDR3 nucleotide sequence: TGTGCCAGTAGTAAGAGCTTGGTGGCAGGGGCGACCCCCGGCTACGAGCAGTACTTC. It specifies CASSKSLVAGATPGYEQYF. The chain couples TRBV19 to TRBJ2-7, with D tentatively TRBD1 (6 bases). Trimming shortened V by 4 bases and J by 3 bases, and 28 bases separated the two germline ends. The germline V gene encodes CDR1 LNHDA and CDR2 SQIVND (reference sequence). The CDR3 is 19 residues long.

The sample holds a few counts of this clone. The chain recombines TRBV3-1 (or the pseudogene TRBV3-2) with TRBJ2-7; D is unresolved. This CDR3 contains 13 residues. Deletions cut 0 bases from V and 4 bases from J, with 7 bases between. The germline CDR1 and CDR2 sequences are LGHDT and YNNKEL (reference sequence). The CDR3: CASSQDREYEQYF. As DNA, the CDR3 is TGTGCCAGCAGCCAAGACAGAGAGTACGAGCAGTACTTC.

In regard to this clone: This may come from a read error, since a much larger clone is one base off. This rearrangement joins TRBV27 to TRBJ2-7, with 8 bases fitting TRBD1. The CDR3 is 14 residues long. Germline CDR1 is MNHEY and CDR2 is SMNVEV (reference sequence). The CDR3 here is CASSLGSGGHEQCF. The CDR3 DNA reads TGTGCCAGCAGTTTAGGGTCAGGGGGCCACGAGCAGTGCTTC.

The chain uses TRBV11-2 and TRBJ2-7; TRBD2 is a possible D gene (5 bases). This CDR3 spans 17 amino acids. V lost 2 bases, J lost 2 bases, and 19 bases lay in between. Germline V gene lookup returns CDR1 SGHAT and CDR2 FQNNGV. This CDR3 reads CASSLNGGSYVAYEQYF. The DNA for the CDR3 is TGTGCCAGCAGCTTAAACGGCGGGTCGTATGTGGCCTACGAGCAGTACTTC.

The chain links TRBV20-1 to TRBJ1-1; D is uncertain. Deletions cut 3 bases from V and 3 bases from J, with 14 bases between. CDR1 DFQATT and CDR2 SNEGSKA come from the germline V gene (reference sequence). The CDR3 has 14 amino acids. The CDR3 bases are TGCAGTGCTAGTAGGTCGGCCGGGGACACTGAAGCTTTCTTT. It codes for CSASRSAGDTEAFF.

Regarding this clone: In the same sample, other DNA sequences code for this CDR3. The rearrangement uses TRBV5-5 and TRBJ2-2, with 12 bases aligning to TRBD2. The germline V gene encodes CDR1 SGHKS and CDR2 YYEKEE (reference sequence). The CDR3 is 16 amino acids. V lost 0 bases, J lost 4 bases, and 1 base stayed unmatched. In nucleotides, the CDR3 is TGTGCCAGCAGCTTGGGACTAGCGGGGGTCACCGGGGAGCTGTTTTTT. It is translated as CASSLGLAGVTGELFF.

The rearrangement links TRBV15 to TRBJ1-2; 9 bases are shared with TRBD1. J was trimmed by 4 bases and V by 4 bases; bases with no gene match: 7. This CDR3 has 15 residues. Germline V CDR1 and CDR2: LNHNV, YYDKDF (reference sequence). CDR3 sequence (DNA): TGTGCCACCAGCAAGTATCCGGACAGGGGCTATGGCTACACCTTC. Its protein product is CATSKYPDRGYGYTF.

J is TRBJ1-2 and V is TRBV18; D is undetermined. This CDR3 comprises 15 residues. Germline lookup yields CDR1 KGHSH and CDR2 LQKENI. Trimming took off 2 bases at V and 2 bases at J, with 12 bases between the two ends. The CDR3 region has the DNA TGTGCCAGCTCACCAGGAGGGTATTCGAACTATGGCTACACCTTC. Protein: CASSPGGYSNYGYTF.

The V and J genes are TRBV4-3 and TRBJ1-5; TRBD1 might be the D (5 bases). Germline CDR1 reads LGHNA; CDR2 reads YSLEER. The germline V and J ends were trimmed by 0 bases and 1 base, with 10 bases remaining between them. This CDR3 has 16 amino acids. CDR3 sequence: CASSQDSPGSNQPQHF. CDR3 coding DNA: TGCGCCAGCAGCCAAGACTCGCCAGGGAGCAATCAGCCCCAGCATTTT.

This chain uses TRBV24-1 with TRBJ1-5; 10 bases map to TRBD1. CDR1 is KGHDR and CDR2 is SFDVKD in the germline V gene. Germline trimming cut 2 bases from V and 0 bases from J; bases unmatched to any gene: 0. The CDR3 is 16 residues long. For the CDR3, the DNA is TGTGCCACCAGTGATTGGACAGGGGGTAGCAATCAGCCCCAGCATTTT. It yields the protein CATSDWTGGSNQPQHF.

This rearrangement joins TRBV5-6 to TRBJ2-3; no firm D call. The CDR3 runs to 16 residues. The V end lost 4 bases, the J end lost 2 bases, and 17 bases lay between the germline ends. CDR1 and CDR2 (germline): SGHDT, YYEEEE. The DNA of the CDR3 is TGTGCCAGCAGCAAGCCTAGGGCGGCCTTCACAGATACGCAGTATTTT. Encoded protein: CASSKPRAAFTDTQYF.

This chain joins TRBV5-1 and TRBJ2-3; weak D call: TRBD2 (6 bases). Germline CDR1 and CDR2: SGHRS and YFSETQ. The CDR3 sequence is 14 residues long. V was clipped by 0 bases and J by 3 bases, with 8 bases between them. CDR3 in amino acids: CASSLGLGTDTQYF. In nucleotides, the CDR3 is TGCGCCAGCAGCTTGGGACTAGGGACAGATACGCAGTATTTT.

The chain couples TRBV5-1 to TRBJ2-4; D is unresolved. Per the germline V gene, CDR1 is SGHRS and CDR2 is YFSETQ. V dropped 0 bases and J dropped 8 bases, with 12 bases sitting between them. CDR3 length equals 14 residues. CDR3 sequence (DNA): TGCGCCAGCAGCTTGGGGGCTAGTGGGGACATTCAGTACTTC. As protein: CASSLGASGDIQYF.

This clone was observed at least ten times. J is TRBJ1-2 and V is TRBV3-1 (or the pseudogene TRBV3-2); unclear D gene. The V end lost 4 bases, the J end lost 7 bases, and 10 bases lay between the germline ends. Per the germline V gene, CDR1 is LGHDT and CDR2 is YNNKEL (reference sequence). There are 12 residues in the CDR3. In nucleotides, the CDR3 is TGTGCCAGCAGCCTCAAGTCCCGTGGCTACACCTTC. Amino acid sequence: CASSLKSRGYTF.

The chain joins TRBV25-1 to TRBJ1-4; TRBD1 aligns across 7 bases. CDR1 MGHDK and CDR2 SYGVNS come from the germline V gene. Trimming at V came to 6 bases and at J to 7 bases, leaving 5 bases not matched to a gene. CDR3 length: 13 amino acids. The CDR3 sequence is CASSTGVLEKLFF. In nucleotides, the CDR3 is TGTGCCAGCAGCACAGGGGTCCTTGAAAAACTGTTTTTT.

V and J are TRBV7-2 and TRBJ2-1; D is perhaps TRBD1 (6 bases). The CDR3 is 16 residues long. The V end was cut by 0 bases, the J end by 1 base, with 10 bases between. CDR1 and CDR2 (germline): SGHTA, FQGNSA. In DNA form, the CDR3 reads TGTGCCAGCAGCTTAGCGAACGGACAGTCCTACAATGAGCAGTTCTTC. Protein: CASSLANGQSYNEQFF.

The CDR3 DNA follows: TGTGCCAGCAGCTTAGAGGTGGGACATGGCTACACCTTC. Its translation: CASSLEVGHGYTF. The chain links TRBV7-2 to TRBJ1-2, with D perhaps matching TRBD1 (5 bases). V was clipped by 1 base and J by 6 bases, with 9 bases between them. The CDR3 consists of 13 residues. CDR1 is SGHTA, CDR2 FQGNSA, per germline.

The J gene is TRBJ2-1, the V gene TRBV19, with a possible D match to TRBD2 (6 bases). The CDR3 covers 14 residues. CDR1 is LNHDA, CDR2 SQIVND, per germline (reference sequence). V lost 7 bases and J lost 4, with 14 bases in between. The CDR3 bases are TGTGCCAGTACCCCCAGGGACTTATACAATGAGCAGTTCTTC. Encoded protein: CASTPRDLYNEQFF.

This clone was observed once. This rearrangement joins TRBV7-9 to TRBJ2-1, with D perhaps matching TRBD1 or TRBD2 (6 bases each). The V and J ends lost 3 bases and 3 bases respectively, with 12 bases between them. The germline CDR1 and CDR2 sequences are SEHNR and FQNEAQ (reference sequence). This CDR3 spans 15 amino acids. CDR3 region: CASSFGGPYYNEQFF. DNA for the CDR3: TGTGCCAGCAGCTTTGGGGGGCCATACTACAATGAGCAGTTCTTC.

The chain combines TRBV7-6 with TRBJ1-1; D is perhaps TRBD1 (5 bases). This CDR3 has 14 residues. Germline V lookup: CDR1 SGHVS, CDR2 FNYEAQ. Trimming took 5 bases from V and 1 from J, leaving 11 bases between them. CDR3 sequence (DNA): TGTGCCAGCAGCAAAGGGACTGCGAACACTGAAGCTTTCTTT. Encoded protein: CASSKGTANTEAFF.

This chain joins TRBV9 and TRBJ2-4; 10 nucleotides agree with TRBD1. Looked up from germline, CDR1 is SGDLS and CDR2 is YYNGEE. The length of the CDR3 is 14 residues. Trimming took 3 bases from V and 9 from J; bases not matched to a gene: 6. The CDR3 protein is CASSDSWTGGIQYF. CDR3 sequence (DNA): TGTGCCAGCAGCGACAGCTGGACAGGGGGCATTCAGTACTTC.

The V call is TRBV6-5, the J call TRBJ2-3; D unclear. This CDR3 has 14 amino acids. V lost 2 bases, J lost 3 bases, and 9 bases lay in between. Per germline, CDR1 MNHEY and CDR2 SVGAGI. This CDR3 reads CASSYEHGTDTQYF. CDR3 nucleotides: TGTGCCAGCAGTTACGAGCACGGGACAGATACGCAGTATTTT.

V usage is TRBV7-5 and J usage is TRBJ1-4. TRBV7-5 is marked as a pseudogene. The CDR3 loop spans 15 amino acids. Here the CDR3 reads CVRVLRGSTNEKLFF. The CDR3 bases are TGTGTCAGAGTTCTCCGGGGCAGCACTAATGAAAAACTGTTTTTT.